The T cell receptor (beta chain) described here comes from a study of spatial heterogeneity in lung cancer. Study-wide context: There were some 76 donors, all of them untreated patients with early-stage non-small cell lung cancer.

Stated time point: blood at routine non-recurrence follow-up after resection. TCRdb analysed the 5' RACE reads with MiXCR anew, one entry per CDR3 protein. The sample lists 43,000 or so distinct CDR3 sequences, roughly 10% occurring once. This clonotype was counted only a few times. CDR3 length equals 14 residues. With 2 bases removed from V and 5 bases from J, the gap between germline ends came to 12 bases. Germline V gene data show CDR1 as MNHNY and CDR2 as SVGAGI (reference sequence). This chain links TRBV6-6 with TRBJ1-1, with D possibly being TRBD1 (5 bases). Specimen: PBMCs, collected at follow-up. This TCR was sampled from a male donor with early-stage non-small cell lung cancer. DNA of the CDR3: TGTGCCAGCAGTTACCTGACAGTTGGGACTGAAGCTTTCTTT. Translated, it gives CASSYLTVGTEAFF.